Listed below are T cell receptor beta chains from one sample, sequenced in a study of cytomegalovirus exposure and HLA in healthy donors. Here immunoSEQ multiplex PCR was the method, and the copy in TCRdb shows in-frame clones only, minus some. The sample records about 180,000 clones, 77% being singletons. The specimen sequenced was PBMCs. The receptors here all came from a woman aged 60-75 years in good health and CMV-seropositive. Both conserved end residues are part of each CDR3. The order of the fields is J gene, V gene, D gene, clone size, CDR3 protein, CDR3 DNA. A D gene is named only where the DNA matches it firmly. Clone size is given for some rows only: seen once, a few or many times, or a class if the clone is expanded.

j_call: TRBJ2-1; v_call: TRBV5-4; d_call: TRBD2; clone_size: NA; cdr3_aa: CASSFSRTSGSFDEQFF; cdr3_nt: TGTGCCAGCAGCTTCTCCCGGACTAGCGGGAGTTTCGATGAGCAGTTCTTC
j_call: TRBJ2-5; v_call: TRBV7-2; d_call: NA; clone_size: few; cdr3_aa: CASSSQETQYF; cdr3_nt: TGTGCCAGCAGCTCTCAAGAGACCCAGTACTTC
j_call: TRBJ1-2; v_call: TRBV7-2; d_call: NA; clone_size: NA; cdr3_aa: CASSLPPAYSYTF; cdr3_nt: TGTGCCAGCAGCTTACCCCCCGCGTATAGCTACACCTTC
j_call: TRBJ2-4; v_call: TRBV7-6; d_call: NA; clone_size: NA; cdr3_aa: CASSRTGRGNIQYF; cdr3_nt: TGTGCCAGCAGCCGGACAGGGAGGGGGAACATTCAGTACTTC
j_call: TRBJ1-1; v_call: TRBV7-3; d_call: NA; clone_size: NA; cdr3_aa: CASSFYPDTEAFF; cdr3_nt: TGTGCCAGCAGCTTTTACCCGGACACTGAAGCTTTCTTT
j_call: TRBJ2-2; v_call: TRBV5-1; d_call: NA; clone_size: NA; cdr3_aa: CASSLAGQRRGAGELFF; cdr3_nt: TGCGCCAGCAGCTTGGCCGGACAGAGGCGTGGGGCCGGGGAGCTGTTTTTT
j_call: TRBJ2-3; v_call: TRBV30; d_call: NA; clone_size: NA; cdr3_aa: CAWSPSDWGDTQYF; cdr3_nt: TGTGCCTGGAGCCCTAGCGACTGGGGAGATACGCAGTATTTT
j_call: TRBJ1-6; v_call: TRBV5-1; d_call: NA; clone_size: NA; cdr3_aa: CASSLLAGNSPLHF; cdr3_nt: TGCGCCAGCAGCTTGCTCGCGGGGAATTCACCCCTCCACTTT
j_call: TRBJ2-7; v_call: TRBV6-1; d_call: TRBD2; clone_size: NA; cdr3_aa: CASSEGLASYEQYF; cdr3_nt: TGTGCCAGCAGTGAGGGACTAGCTTCCTACGAGCAGTACTTC
j_call: TRBJ2-4; v_call: TRBV5-1; d_call: TRBD2; clone_size: few; cdr3_aa: CASRGGAGAENSQYF; cdr3_nt: TGCGCCAGCAGAGGTGGAGCGGGGGCGGAAAACAGTCAGTACTTC
j_call: TRBJ2-5; v_call: TRBV19; d_call: NA; clone_size: NA; cdr3_aa: CASSPQVIQETQYF; cdr3_nt: TGTGCCAGTAGTCCGCAGGTTATCCAAGAGACCCAGTACTTC
j_call: TRBJ2-7; v_call: TRBV13; d_call: NA; clone_size: NA; cdr3_aa: CASSSRRGSYEQYF; cdr3_nt: TGTGCCAGCAGCTCCCGACGGGGAAGCTACGAGCAGTACTTC
j_call: TRBJ2-1; v_call: TRBV7-3; d_call: TRBD1; clone_size: once; cdr3_aa: CASSSPGTGGNEQFF; cdr3_nt: TGTGCCAGCAGCTCGCCCGGGACAGGGGGCAATGAGCAGTTCTTC
j_call: TRBJ2-1; v_call: TRBV4-2; d_call: TRBD2; clone_size: NA; cdr3_aa: CASSQATIRAGARNEQFF; cdr3_nt: TGTGCCAGCAGCCAAGCAACGATACGAGCGGGAGCTCGGAATGAGCAGTTCTTC
j_call: TRBJ2-7; v_call: TRBV4-3; d_call: NA; clone_size: NA; cdr3_aa: CASSQGGGDPYEQYF; cdr3_nt: TGCGCCAGCAGCCAGGGAGGGGGTGATCCCTACGAGCAGTACTTC
j_call: TRBJ2-2; v_call: TRBV7-9; d_call: TRBD2; clone_size: NA; cdr3_aa: CASSATRSGSTGELFF; cdr3_nt: TGTGCCAGCAGCGCGACGAGGAGCGGGAGTACCGGGGAGCTGTTTTTT
j_call: TRBJ2-1; v_call: TRBV7-2; d_call: NA; clone_size: NA; cdr3_aa: CASSLDRNNEQFF; cdr3_nt: TGTGCCAGCAGCTTAGACAGAAACAATGAGCAGTTCTTC
j_call: TRBJ2-7; v_call: TRBV7-9; d_call: TRBD2; clone_size: NA; cdr3_aa: CASSSPTSGSFEQYF; cdr3_nt: TGTGCCAGCAGCTCCCCAACTAGCGGGAGTTTCGAGCAGTACTTC
j_call: TRBJ2-7; v_call: TRBV27; d_call: TRBD2; clone_size: NA; cdr3_aa: CASGQLAGAYNEQYF; cdr3_nt: TGTGCCAGCGGACAACTAGCGGGAGCTTATAACGAGCAGTACTTC
j_call: TRBJ2-7; v_call: TRBV7-8; d_call: TRBD1; clone_size: NA; cdr3_aa: CASLKVYTPDRAHEQYF; cdr3_nt: TGTGCCAGCCTTAAGGTCTACACCCCAGACAGGGCACACGAGCAGTACTTC
j_call: TRBJ2-2; v_call: TRBV28; d_call: NA; clone_size: NA; cdr3_aa: CASKPGRWRKNTGELFF; cdr3_nt: TGTGCCAGCAAACCCGGTAGGTGGCGGAAGAACACCGGGGAGCTGTTTTTT
j_call: TRBJ1-5; v_call: TRBV2; d_call: TRBD1; clone_size: NA; cdr3_aa: CASTLDRGVGPQHF; cdr3_nt: TGTGCCAGCACTTTGGACAGGGGCGTTGGGCCCCAGCATTTT
j_call: TRBJ1-2; v_call: TRBV6-5; d_call: NA; clone_size: few; cdr3_aa: CASSYSSGGYTF; cdr3_nt: TGTGCCAGCAGTTACTCGAGCGGTGGCTACACCTTC
j_call: TRBJ2-1; v_call: TRBV7-9; d_call: TRBD1; clone_size: NA; cdr3_aa: CASSLGGGQEEEWHEQFF; cdr3_nt: TGTGCCAGCAGCTTAGGTGGGGGACAGGAGGAAGAATGGCACGAGCAGTTCTTC
j_call: TRBJ2-3; v_call: TRBV6-1; d_call: TRBD2; clone_size: NA; cdr3_aa: CASPSGSIADTQYF; cdr3_nt: TGTGCCAGCCCTAGCGGGAGTATCGCAGATACGCAGTATTTT
j_call: TRBJ2-7; v_call: TRBV29-1; d_call: TRBD1; clone_size: few; cdr3_aa: CSFGQGRGVSYEQYF; cdr3_nt: TGCAGCTTCGGACAGGGGAGGGGTGTCTCCTACGAGCAGTACTTC
j_call: TRBJ1-5; v_call: TRBV5-1; d_call: NA; clone_size: NA; cdr3_aa: CASSLDPGSNQPQHF; cdr3_nt: TGCGCCAGCAGCTTGGACCCGGGTAGCAATCAGCCCCAGCATTTT
j_call: TRBJ2-3; v_call: TRBV9; d_call: NA; clone_size: NA; cdr3_aa: CASSVGQGDTQYF; cdr3_nt: TGTGCCAGCAGCGTAGGTCAGGGGGATACGCAGTATTTT
j_call: TRBJ1-1; v_call: TRBV9; d_call: TRBD1; clone_size: NA; cdr3_aa: CASSKPGQGNTEAFF; cdr3_nt: TGTGCCAGCAGCAAACCGGGACAGGGGAACACTGAAGCTTTCTTT